Listed here are 11 T cell receptor beta chains from one sample, sequenced in a study of shared clonotypes between healthy human individuals. Data came from immunoSEQ multiplex PCR; TCRdb stores just in-frame clones and leaves some out. Of 2 million to 2.5 million clones listed, nearly 97% are singletons. Material: naive CD4+ T cells sorted from blood. Subset specified: CD45RA+ positively selected. The receptors derive from a man between 18 and 29 years old in good health.

V usage is TRBV4-3 and J usage is TRBJ2-2, with D possibly TRBD2 on 6 matching bases. Deletions cut 1 base from V and 1 base from J, with 7 bases between. The CDR3 length is 15 residues. Germline V gene data show CDR1 as LGHNA and CDR2 as YSLEER. CDR3 sequence (DNA): TGCGCCAGCAGCCAAGGCGGGGTGAACACCGGGGAGCTGTTTTTT. It is translated as CASSQGGVNTGELFF.

In its sample, this clone was seen once. The chain carries TRBV7-8 and TRBJ2-7; 12 nucleotides agree with TRBD2. Trimming at V came to 4 bases and at J to 0 bases, leaving 1 base not matched to a gene. Per germline, CDR1 SGHVS and CDR2 FQNEAQ. The CDR3 extends over 15 amino acids. CDR3 sequence (DNA): TGTGCCAGCAGCTCGGGACTAGCGGGCTCCTACGAGCAGTACTTC. Translation: CASSSGLAGSYEQYF.

The CDR3 loop is CASSEGWGIDSNQPQHF. The DNA of the CDR3 is TGCGCCAGCAGTGAGGGATGGGGTATCGATAGCAATCAGCCCCAGCATTTT. The chain combines TRBV10-2 with TRBJ1-5, with unresolved D. CDR1 is WSHSY and CDR2 is SAAADI in the germline V gene. V lost 2 bases, J lost 0 bases, and 14 bases lay in between. The CDR3 covers 17 residues.

In DNA form, the CDR3 reads TGTGCCATCAGTGAGGGAGGAGGGGGATTAGAAGATACGCAGTATTTT. Translation gives CAISEGGGGLEDTQYF. The chain is built from TRBV10-3 and TRBJ2-3; D may match TRBD1 or TRBD2 (6 bases each). Between the trimmed V and J ends, which lost 2 bases and 5 bases, there was a span of 17 bases. This CDR3 is built from 16 residues. Germline values: CDR1 ENHRY, CDR2 SYGVKD.

This clone appeared once. The V and J genes are TRBV5-1 and TRBJ1-1, with D perhaps matching TRBD1 (5 bases). The CDR3 is 17 amino acids. Between the trimmed V and J ends, which lost 4 bases and 4 bases, there was a span of 23 bases. Germline loops: CDR1 SGHRS, CDR2 YFSETQ. The DNA of the CDR3 is TGCGCCAGCAGCGCCCGGCCGGGACGGGCTCGAGGCACTGAAGCTTTCTTT. Translation: CASSARPGRARGTEAFF.

The chain joins TRBV5-6 to TRBJ1-1; D remains ambiguous. This CDR3 has 16 amino acids. Per germline, CDR1 SGHDT and CDR2 YYEEEE. Trimming cost V 4 bases and J 0 bases, with 16 bases left between them. CDR3 protein: CASSPDKGLMNTEAFF. DNA for the CDR3: TGTGCCAGCAGCCCTGACAAGGGCCTTATGAACACTGAAGCTTTCTTT.

The genes are TRBV5-1 and TRBJ2-3; unclear D gene. The ends were cut back, 0 bases at V and 6 bases at J, with 11 bases in the middle. From germline, CDR1 is SGHRS and CDR2 YFSETQ. This CDR3 spans 14 amino acids. CDR3 sequence reads: CASSLEGILDTQYF. In DNA form, the CDR3 reads TGCGCCAGCAGCTTGGAGGGCATCCTTGATACGCAGTATTTT. The full variable domain, completed using reference TRBV5-1 and TRBJ2-3, is KAGVTQTPRYLIKTRGQQVTLSCSPISGHRSVSWYQQTPGQGLQFLFEYFSETQRNKGNFPGRFSGRQFSNSRSEMNVSTLELGDSALYLCASSLEGILDTQYFGPGTRLTVL.

This clone was found once. The chain links TRBV10-3 to TRBJ2-3; no clear D gene. The ends were cut back, 6 bases at V and 2 bases at J, with 6 bases in the middle. The CDR3 extends over 12 amino acids. CDR1 ENHRY and CDR2 SYGVKD come from the germline V gene. The CDR3 protein is CAIRANTDTQYF. In nucleotides, the CDR3 is TGTGCCATCAGAGCAAACACAGATACGCAGTATTTT.

The rearrangement links TRBV10-1 to TRBJ2-7; 10 nucleotides agree with TRBD1. V trimming: 0 bases; J trimming: 4 bases; junction bases outside the gene matches: 3. The CDR3 is 15 amino acids. CDR1 is WNHNN, CDR2 SYGVQD, per germline (reference sequence). CDR3 region: CASSESKGQGYEQYF. The CDR3 DNA reads TGCGCCAGCAGTGAGTCAAAGGGACAGGGGTACGAGCAGTACTTC.

For this clone: Other DNA sequences within the sample encode an identical CDR3. V and J are TRBV9 and TRBJ2-3; no reliable D call. V lost 8 bases and J lost 1, with 8 bases in between. Per the germline V gene, CDR1 is SGDLS and CDR2 is YYNGEE. The CDR3 has 12 amino acids. CDR3 coding DNA: TGTGCCAGTTCTCGGGGCACAGATACGCAGTATTTT. This codes for CASSRGTDTQYF.

This clone was counted between two and nine times. The chain combines TRBV1 with TRBJ2-7. TRBV1 has pseudogene status. The CDR3 has 13 residues. CDR3 DNA sequence: TGCACCAGCAGCCAAGGTTTGGAAAACGAGCAGTACTTC. Its protein is CTSSQGLENEQYF.